This T cell receptor beta chain was sequenced during a study of shared clonotypes between healthy human individuals. Study background: CD4 naive cells filled three plates per donor, CD4 memory three, CD8 naive two and CD8 memory one.

General observations from the study: It was the non-shared clonotypes that had lower generation probabilities than clonotypes shared by all four donors.

Each sorted subset replicate got 200 ng genomic DNA, 30,000 or so genomes. Sequenced by immunoSEQ multiplex PCR; TCRdb stores in-frame clones only, minus some. The profile shows a few million clones, over 90% of them singletons. Recent vaccinations or acute infections were absent in the healthy HIV-negative adult donors. V lost 5 bases to trimming and J lost 0 bases, with 12 bases between them. The V gene's germline CDR1 is SNHLY and CDR2 FYNNEI. CDR3 size: 15 residues. This clone appeared a single time. Its target is not known. The chain has TRBV2 and TRBJ2-3; a weak D match, TRBD2 (5 bases). The sample comprised naive CD4+ T cells from PBMCs. Regarding subset: CD45RA+ positively selected. The TCR was taken from a man between 18 and 35 years old in good health. Some clones in this sample may be carry-over from other donors' samples. The CDR3 DNA reads TGTGCCAGCAGTAGGGCGGGCTACAGCACAGATACGCAGTATTTT. Amino acid sequence: CASSRAGYSTDTQYF.